A single sample gave rise to the 20 T cell receptor beta chains below, sequenced in a study of cytomegalovirus exposure and HLA in healthy donors. The PCR used 60 Vbeta and 13 Jbeta primers. Sequenced by immunoSEQ multiplex PCR; TCRdb stores in-frame clones only, minus some. The repertoire has about 190,000 clones, 74% of them found once; the top ten carry about 3%. Sequencing was done on a sample of PBMCs. These TCRs come from a woman under 40 in good health and CMV-seropositive.

CDR3 in amino acids: CASSPGLVNEQFF. DNA for the CDR3: TGTGCCAGCAGCCCGGGACTAGTCAATGAGCAGTTCTTC. The J gene is TRBJ2-1, the V gene TRBV11-3; 8 positions agree with TRBD2. There are 13 residues in the CDR3. V shed 5 bases, J shed 6 bases, and the junction held 3 bases outside the gene matches. The V gene's germline CDR1 is SGHNT and CDR2 YENEEA.

In its sample, this clone was seen once. The J gene is TRBJ2-3, the V gene TRBV2, with 8 bases lining up with TRBD2. Trimming removed 2 bases from V and 2 bases from J; junction bases left unmatched: 9. The germline V gene has CDR1 SNHLY and CDR2 FYNNEI. This CDR3 has 17 residues. The DNA of the CDR3 is TGTGCCAGCAGTGAAATTGGGCTAGCGGGTTCCACAGATACGCAGTATTTT. Translation gives CASSEIGLAGSTDTQYF.

The chain joins TRBV7-8 to TRBJ2-1, with 10 bases fitting TRBD1. Trimming at V came to 5 bases and at J to 7 bases, leaving 8 bases not matched to a gene. From germline, CDR1 is SGHVS and CDR2 FQNEAQ. The CDR3 totals 15 residues. For the CDR3, the DNA is TGTGCCAGCAGCGCACCGGGACAGGGGACTAATGAGCAGTTCTTC. Its protein product is CASSAPGQGTNEQFF.

V and J are TRBV27 and TRBJ2-7; 8 nucleotides match TRBD1. Germline-derived CDR1 and CDR2 are MNHEY and SMNVEV (reference sequence). CDR3 length: 14 amino acids. V lost 8 bases, J lost 0 bases, and 6 bases stayed unmatched. CDR3: CASGGQENSYEQYF. The CDR3 DNA reads as TGTGCCAGCGGGGGACAGGAGAACTCCTACGAGCAGTACTTC.

This clone was counted a few times. The chain couples TRBV25-1 to TRBJ2-2; a possible D gene is TRBD2 (5 bases). Deletions cut 6 bases from V and 5 bases from J, with 13 bases between. CDR1 is MGHDK and CDR2 is SYGVNS in the germline V gene. The CDR3 runs to 14 residues. The CDR3 loop reads CASSSGVGTGELFF. As DNA, the CDR3 is TGTGCCAGCAGCTCCGGGGTCGGGACCGGGGAGCTGTTTTTT.

This sequence joins TRBV5-5 and TRBJ2-7; the match to TRBD2 covers 7 bases. Trimming cost V 0 bases and J 1 base; bases outside gene matches: 4. The CDR3 spans 15 residues. Germline CDR1 is SGHKS and CDR2 is YYEKEE (reference sequence). Here the CDR3 DNA reads TGTGCCAGCAGCTTGGCAACCGGGGGGTCCTACGAGCAGTACTTC. It encodes CASSLATGGSYEQYF. The whole variable domain, filled in from reference TRBV5-5 and TRBJ2-7, reads DAGVTQSPTHLIKTRGQQVTLRCSPISGHKSVSWYQQVLGQGPQFIFQYYEKEERGRGNFPDRFSARQFPNYSSELNVNALLLGDSALYLCASSLATGGSYEQYFGPGTRLTVT.

The V call is TRBV28, the J call TRBJ2-2; 10 bases match TRBD1. Germline V CDR1 and CDR2: MDHEN, SYDVKM. After removal of 5 bases from V and 4 bases from J, the junction contained 4 bases not matched to a gene. This CDR3 contains 15 residues. Here the CDR3 DNA reads TGTGCCAGCAGTACGGGACAGGGGAGCACCGGGGAGCTGTTTTTT. Protein sequence: CASSTGQGSTGELFF.

The chain joins TRBV7-9 to TRBJ1-2; the D gene is possibly TRBD1 (5 bases). Germline CDR1 and CDR2: SEHNR and FQNEAQ (reference sequence). The V end lost 1 base, the J end lost 4 bases, and 7 bases lay between the germline ends. There are 13 residues in the CDR3. In DNA form, the CDR3 reads TGTGCCAGCAGCTTAGGGACACGCTATGGCTACACCTTC. It yields the protein CASSLGTRYGYTF.

This rearrangement joins TRBV5-1 to TRBJ2-1; TRBD2 matches 7 bases. V was clipped by 4 bases and J by 0 bases; unmatched bases: 7. Germline V lookup: CDR1 SGHRS, CDR2 YFSETQ. The CDR3 length is 16 residues. DNA of the CDR3: TGCGCCAGCAGCGGGGGACTACTCAACTCCTACAATGAGCAGTTCTTC. Protein: CASSGGLLNSYNEQFF.

This clone was detected only a few times. This chain uses TRBV6-5 with TRBJ1-2, with TRBD1 identical over 7 bases. Looked up from germline, CDR1 is MNHEY and CDR2 is SVGAGI. This CDR3 spans 14 amino acids. Trimming cost V 7 bases and J 0 bases; bases outside gene matches: 5. This CDR3 reads CASNRDRSNYGYTF. CDR3 in DNA: TGTGCCAGCAACCGGGACAGATCTAACTATGGCTACACCTTC.

CDR3 amino acids: CASSQRGGNTEAFF. The CDR3 DNA reads as TGTGCCAGCAGCCAAAGAGGCGGGAACACTGAAGCTTTCTTT. The V and J genes are TRBV7-9 and TRBJ1-1; no reliable D call. Deletions cut 5 bases from V and 1 base from J, with 11 bases between. Germline loops: CDR1 SEHNR, CDR2 FQNEAQ (reference sequence). The CDR3 contains 14 residues.

The chain has TRBV6-1 and TRBJ2-2, with a tentative D call TRBD1 (6 bases). Trimming took 7 bases from V and 6 from J, leaving 12 bases between them. CDR3 length equals 13 residues. The germline gives CDR1 MNHNS, CDR2 SASEGT. Here the CDR3 reads CASIIQGAGELFF. The DNA of the CDR3 is TGTGCCAGCATCATACAGGGCGCCGGGGAGCTGTTTTTT.

This chain joins TRBV20-1 and TRBJ2-7, with D tentatively TRBD2 (7 bases). CDR3 length: 11 amino acids. Germline V gene data show CDR1 as DFQATT and CDR2 as SNEGSKA (reference sequence). The CDR3 loop is CRGGPPYEQYF. In DNA form, the CDR3 reads TGCAGGGGGGGGCCCCCCTACGAGCAGTACTTC.

J is TRBJ2-2 and V is TRBV11-2; TRBD2 is a possible D gene (6 bases). This CDR3 is 17 amino acids long. Deletions cut 1 base from V and 6 bases from J, with 18 bases between. Germline CDR1 and CDR2: SGHAT and FQNNGV. The CDR3: CASSLGLALGGAGELFF. For the CDR3, the DNA is TGTGCCAGCAGCTTAGGGCTAGCGTTAGGAGGAGCCGGGGAGCTGTTTTTT.

This chain uses TRBV29-1 with TRBJ1-3, with D uncertain. The CDR3 sequence is 11 residues long. Between the trimmed V and J ends, which lost 7 bases and 6 bases, there was a span of 10 bases. Per the germline V gene, CDR1 is SQVTM and CDR2 is ANQGSEA. CDR3 amino acids: CSATDLNTIYF. CDR3 DNA sequence: TGCAGCGCCACAGACCTAAACACCATATATTTT.

The CDR3 loop reads CASRRAGVGELFF. CDR3 bases: TGTGCCAGCAGAAGGGCAGGGGTCGGGGAGCTGTTTTTT. V gene TRBV27 combines with J gene TRBJ2-2, with a weak D call TRBD1 (6 bases). The V and J ends lost 6 bases and 7 bases respectively, with 12 bases between them. CDR1 and CDR2 (germline): MNHEY, SMNVEV (reference sequence). The CDR3 spans 13 residues.

This clone occurred a few times. The V call is TRBV7-8, the J call TRBJ2-3; 16 positions match TRBD2. V lost 4 bases and J lost 1; bases outside the gene matches: 14. Germline V lookup: CDR1 SGHVS, CDR2 FQNEAQ. The CDR3 length is 21 residues. The CDR3 region has the DNA TGTGCCAGCAGCTCCCCCGGGACTAGCGGGAGGGCCAAACCTCGCACAGATACGCAGTATTTT. Protein: CASSSPGTSGRAKPRTDTQYF.

The chain couples TRBV19 to TRBJ2-7; D is perhaps TRBD2 (6 bases). Per germline, CDR1 LNHDA and CDR2 SQIVND (reference sequence). This CDR3 is 15 amino acids long. Trimming left V 1 base short and J 6 bases short, with 16 bases between. The chain's CDR3 is CASSIVGQNSGEQYF. DNA for the CDR3: TGTGCCAGTAGTATAGTCGGGCAGAATAGCGGCGAGCAGTACTTC. The whole variable domain, filled in from reference TRBV19 and TRBJ2-7, reads DGGITQSPKYLFRKEGQNVTLSCEQNLNHDAMYWYRQDPGQGLRLIYYSQIVNDFQKGDIAEGYSVSREKKESFPLTVTSAQKNPTAFYLCASSIVGQNSGEQYFGPGTRLTVT.

The chain recombines TRBV18 with TRBJ2-2; 9 nucleotides match TRBD1. There are 16 residues in the CDR3. Per germline, CDR1 KGHSH and CDR2 LQKENI. V shed 0 bases, J shed 3 bases, and the junction held 2 bases outside the gene matches. The CDR3 nucleotides read TGTGCCAGCTCACCACCGGGACAGGGCTACACCGGGGAGCTGTTTTTT. Its protein is CASSPPGQGYTGELFF.

The V and J genes are TRBV27 and TRBJ2-5; no reliable D call. The J call may not be correct, given that the DNA end is closer to TRBJ2-7. Germline CDR1 is MNHEY and CDR2 is SMNVEV (reference sequence). The CDR3 extends over 9 amino acids. The CDR3, as DNA: TGTGCCAGCTCCTACGAGCAGTACTTC. As protein: CASSYEQYF.